Listed below are T cell receptor beta chains from one sample, sequenced in a study of identical twins. TCRdb used MiXCR to reprocess the 5' RACE reads, holding one entry per CDR3 protein. The repertoire has about 550,000 distinct CDR3 sequences, approximately 20% of them found once; the top ten carry 0.4% to 0.6%. This same sample was also taken into another study, of yellow fever vaccine responses in identical twins.

The sample was CD4+ T cells sorted from blood. The receptors here all came from a woman younger than 35 in good health. Both conserved end residues are part of each CDR3. A D gene is named only where the DNA matches it firmly. Only some rows state a clone size, as once, few, many or a class for expanded clones.

J,D,size,V,DNA,CDR3
TRBJ2-1,.,.,TRBV5-1,TGCGCCAGCAGCTTTGGGATCGATGAGCAGTTCTTC,CASSFGIDEQFF
TRBJ2-5,TRBD2,few,TRBV15,TGTGCCACCAGCAGTTCTAGCGGCGAGACCCAGTACTTC,CATSSSSGETQYF
TRBJ2-3,.,.,TRBV5-4,TGTGCCAGCAGCCCGCGTGGGGGGAGAACAGATACGCAGTATTTT,CASSPRGGRTDTQYF
TRBJ1-2,TRBD1,.,TRBV24-1,TGTGCCACCAGTGCGGACAGGGGTAACTATGGCTACACCTTC,CATSADRGNYGYTF
TRBJ2-2,.,few,TRBV20-1,TGCAGTGCTAGAAGGCCCAGAGACACCGGGGAGCTGTTTTTT,CSARRPRDTGELFF
TRBJ2-3,TRBD2,few,TRBV7-8,TGTGCCAGCAGCCCTACGGGACTAGCGGCTTCTAGCACAGATACGCAGTATTTT,CASSPTGLAASSTDTQYF
TRBJ1-5,.,.,TRBV7-9,TGTGCCAGCAGCTTAGAAACGGTTGGTCAGCCCCAGCATTTT,CASSLETVGQPQHF
TRBJ2-7,TRBD2,few,TRBV7-2,TGTGCCAGCAGCCTCACCGCTAGCGGGGTCTCCTACGAGCAGTACTTC,CASSLTASGVSYEQYF
TRBJ2-2,.,few,TRBV29-1,TGCAGCGTTCGCAGGGGAGGAACCGGGGAGCTGTTTTTT,CSVRRGGTGELFF
TRBJ1-2,TRBD1,few,TRBV5-1,TGCGCCAGCAGCTCGGGACAGGGGGGAGTTGGCTACACCTTC,CASSSGQGGVGYTF
TRBJ2-2,TRBD1,.,TRBV5-1,TGCGCCAGCAGCTTGGATGTGTCAGGGGGAAAGGCCGGGGAGCTGTTTTTT,CASSLDVSGGKAGELFF
TRBJ2-1,TRBD2,few,TRBV7-7,TGTGCCAGCAGCTTAGGGACTAGCGGAAACTACAATGAGCAGTTCTTC,CASSLGTSGNYNEQFF
TRBJ1-2,TRBD1,few,TRBV10-3,TGTGCCATCAGGGGACAGGGAGCCGATGGCTACACCTTC,CAIRGQGADGYTF
TRBJ2-5,.,once,TRBV5-1,TGCGCCAGCAGCTTAGGGTACCCCCAAGAGACCCAGTACTTC,CASSLGYPQETQYF
TRBJ1-4,.,.,TRBV2,TGTGCCAGCAGTGCGGGGCCTACTAATGAAAAACTGTTTTTT,CASSAGPTNEKLFF
TRBJ2-5,.,.,TRBV3-1,TGTGCCAGCAACCAAGATCTGAAGACCCAGTACTTC,CASNQDLKTQYF
TRBJ2-3,.,.,TRBV9,TGTGCCAGCAGCGCGAAAATGGTTCCAGATACGCAGTATTTT,CASSAKMVPDTQYF
TRBJ1-1,TRBD1,.,TRBV20-1,TGCAGTGCTAGAACCCCCAACAGGGGCAAGAACACTGAAGCTTTCTTT,CSARTPNRGKNTEAFF
TRBJ1-5,.,.,TRBV4-1,TGCGCCAGCAGCCAACCTAGGGAGTCCGCGAATCAGCCCCAGCATTTT,CASSQPRESANQPQHF
TRBJ2-3,TRBD2,few,TRBV7-9,TGTGCCAGCAGCTTAGGAGGAGCGGGAGGTGTATCAGATACGCAGTATTTT,CASSLGGAGGVSDTQYF
TRBJ2-2,.,.,TRBV5-1,TGCGCCAGCAGCTTGGGTCACACGAACACCGGGGAGCTGTTTTTT,CASSLGHTNTGELFF
TRBJ2-6,.,.,TRBV4-1,TGCGCCAGCAGCCAAGATCAAGGGGCTGGGGCCAACGTCCTGACTTTC,CASSQDQGAGANVLTF
TRBJ1-2,.,few,TRBV27,TGTGCCAGCAGTCCGCGGGGCACTAACTATGGCTACACCTTC,CASSPRGTNYGYTF
TRBJ2-7,TRBD2,.,TRBV20-1,TGCAGTAGCGGGACTTCCTACGAGCAGTACTTC,CSSGTSYEQYF
TRBJ1-4,.,.,TRBV11-2,TGTGCCAGCAGCCCCGGACCTAGGGATGAAAAACTGTTTTTT,CASSPGPRDEKLFF
TRBJ2-3,.,.,TRBV18,TGTGCCAGCTCACCCTTGGAGGGCGGGCCAGATACGCAGTATTTT,CASSPLEGGPDTQYF
TRBJ2-2,.,few,TRBV4-2,TGTGCCAGCAGCCAAGTAAGCCGGCTAGAAAACACCGGGGAGCTGTTTTTT,CASSQVSRLENTGELFF
TRBJ2-1,TRBD2,.,TRBV6-1,TGTGCCAGCAGGACCGGGACTAGCGGGGACAATGAGCAGTTCTTC,CASRTGTSGDNEQFF
TRBJ2-2,.,.,TRBV10-3,TGTGCCTCCCGGTACCTGGGGGACACCGGGGAGCTGTTTTTT,CASRYLGDTGELFF
TRBJ2-3,TRBD2,few,TRBV3-1,TGTGCCAGCACCCACGGGCGGGGGACAGATACGCAGTATTTT,CASTHGRGTDTQYF
TRBJ2-1,TRBD2,few,TRBV11-3,TGTGCCAGCAGACGTAGAGCGGGAGGCTGGGGAGAGCAGTTCTTC,CASRRRAGGWGEQFF
TRBJ2-3,TRBD1,few,TRBV5-1,TGCGCCAGCAGCGGGGGACAGAACACAGATACGCAGTATTTT,CASSGGQNTDTQYF
TRBJ2-2,.,.,TRBV5-8,TGTGCCAGCAGCACCCGTCTGGGCCCCGCGACCGGGGAGCTGTTTTTT,CASSTRLGPATGELFF
TRBJ2-1,.,.,TRBV28,TGTGCCAGCAGTTTATCCCGACGGGGTAAGGAATGGAATCAGCAGTTCTTC,CASSLSRRGKEWNQQFF
TRBJ2-1,TRBD2,many,TRBV12-3/TRBV12-4,TGTGCCAGCAGTTCCCGCGGGAGCTCCTACAATGAGCAGTTCTTC,CASSSRGSSYNEQFF
TRBJ1-2,.,few,TRBV4-2,TGTGCCAGCAGCCAGGGACTTGACAGCAACTTTAACTATGGCTACACCTTC,CASSQGLDSNFNYGYTF
TRBJ2-7,TRBD1,few,TRBV27,TGTGCCAGCAGTCAAGACCCGGACAGGTACTCCTACGAGCAGTACTTC,CASSQDPDRYSYEQYF
TRBJ2-3,TRBD1,few,TRBV20-1,TGCAGTGCACCGCAGACAGGGGTGAGAGATACGCAGTATTTT,CSAPQTGVRDTQYF
TRBJ2-2,.,.,TRBV5-1,TGCGCCAGCAGCTTTGGGGCCGGAGGGAGAACCGGGGAGCTGTTTTTT,CASSFGAGGRTGELFF
TRBJ1-1,TRBD1,.,TRBV10-3,TGTGCCATCAACGGGGGGACAGGCACTGAAGCTTTCTTT,CAINGGTGTEAFF
TRBJ1-6,.,many,TRBV5-5,TGTGCCAGCAGCTTCTCTCCCGACTTGGCCTATAATTCACCCCTCCACTTT,CASSFSPDLAYNSPLHF
TRBJ2-7,TRBD2,.,TRBV20-1,TGCAGTGCGCGGGAGGCCTACGAGCAGTACTTC,CSAREAYEQYF
TRBJ2-2,.,few,TRBV5-1,TGCGCCAGCAGCTTACACAGGGCCGATTCCGGGGAGCTGTTTTTT,CASSLHRADSGELFF
TRBJ2-7,TRBD2,few,TRBV4-1,TGCGCCAGCAGCCAAGCAACTAGCGGGAGGGTCTACGAGCAGTACTTC,CASSQATSGRVYEQYF
TRBJ2-3,.,.,TRBV11-2,TGTGCCAGCAGCCTCAGGTCTCCCCGTGGCACAGATACGCAGTATTTT,CASSLRSPRGTDTQYF
TRBJ1-1,TRBD1,.,TRBV15,TGTGCCACCAGCACCGGACAGGGCTGGAACACTGAAGCTTTCTTT,CATSTGQGWNTEAFF
TRBJ2-7,TRBD2,once,TRBV20-1,TGCAGTGGCGCGCCTAGCGGCTACTACGAGCAGTACTTC,CSGAPSGYYEQYF
TRBJ1-3,.,.,TRBV5-1,TGCGCCAGCAGCAACGATGGACGGAACTCTGGAAACACCATATATTTT,CASSNDGRNSGNTIYF
TRBJ1-2,.,.,TRBV14,TGTGCCAGCAGCCAAGAAAGGGGCGTAAAAGCTAACTATGGCTACACCTTC,CASSQERGVKANYGYTF
TRBJ2-1,.,few,TRBV4-1,TGCGCCAGCAGCCAAGTGGATCACCCCTACAATGAGCAGTTCTTC,CASSQVDHPYNEQFF
TRBJ2-1,.,few,TRBV10-3,TGTGCCATCAGGGCGGGGAAGAGCTCCTACAATGAGCAGTTCTTC,CAIRAGKSSYNEQFF
TRBJ2-4,.,.,TRBV29-1,TGCAGCGTTGACGGTATTCACAGAGCCGCTAAAAACATTCAGTACTTC,CSVDGIHRAAKNIQYF
TRBJ2-2,.,.,TRBV12-3/TRBV12-4,TGTGCCACCGGGGGCAGTAGTAACACCGGGGAGCTGTTTTTT,CATGGSSNTGELFF
TRBJ2-5,.,few,TRBV6-1,TGTGCCAGCAGCCCATCCCAGCAGGGAGGGACCCAGTACTTC,CASSPSQQGGTQYF
TRBJ2-5,TRBD2,.,TRBV20-1,TGCAGTGCTAGAGCCTTAGCGGGAGGGCCGGGAGAGACCCAGTACTTC,CSARALAGGPGETQYF